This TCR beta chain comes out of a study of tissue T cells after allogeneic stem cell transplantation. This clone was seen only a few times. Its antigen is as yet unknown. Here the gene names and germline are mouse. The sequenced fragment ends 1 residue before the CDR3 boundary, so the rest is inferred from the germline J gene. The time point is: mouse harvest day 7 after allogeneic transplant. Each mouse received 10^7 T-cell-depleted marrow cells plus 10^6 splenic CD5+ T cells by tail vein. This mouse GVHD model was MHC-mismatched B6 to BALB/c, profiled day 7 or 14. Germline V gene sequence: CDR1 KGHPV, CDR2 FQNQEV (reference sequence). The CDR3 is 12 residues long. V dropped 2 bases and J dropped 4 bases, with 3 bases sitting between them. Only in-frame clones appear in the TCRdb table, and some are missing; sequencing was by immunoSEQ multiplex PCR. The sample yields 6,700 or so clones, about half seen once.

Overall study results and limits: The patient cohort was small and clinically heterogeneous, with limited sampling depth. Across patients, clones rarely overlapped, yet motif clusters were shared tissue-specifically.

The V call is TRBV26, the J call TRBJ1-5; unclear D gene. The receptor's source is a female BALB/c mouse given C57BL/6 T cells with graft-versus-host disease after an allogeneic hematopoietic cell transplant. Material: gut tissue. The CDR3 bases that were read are TGTGCCAGCAGTCTGGGGAACCAGGCTCCGCTT. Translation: CASSLGNQAPL. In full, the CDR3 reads CASSLGNQAPLF.